The rows below give T cell receptor beta chains drawn from one sample of a study of T cells after yellow fever vaccination. TCRdb ran MiXCR on the 5' RACE reads and lists one entry per CDR3 protein. The sample holds 500,000 to 650,000 distinct CDR3 sequences, around 12% seen once. The source was PBMCs, collected on the day of the yellow fever booster vaccination. These receptors all come from a man younger than 40 who received the YFV17D yellow fever vaccine. Each CDR3 is given with its conserved first and last residue. The D gene is left open where the match is weak. Some rows mark clone size as missing; the rest say once, few, many or name a class of expanded clone.

D gene,V gene,J gene,clone size,CDR3 DNA,CDR3 protein
-,TRBV20-1,TRBJ1-1,few,TGCAGTGCTAGACGGGGGCCTGAAGCTTTCTTT,CSARRGPEAFF
-,TRBV6-1,TRBJ2-2,-,TGTGCCAGCAGTCCCCCAGAGAACACCGGGGAGCTGTTTTTT,CASSPPENTGELFF
-,TRBV28,TRBJ1-2,few,TGTGCCAGCAGTTTTCGGGCACCTAGGGGGTGGAACTATGGCTACACCTTC,CASSFRAPRGWNYGYTF
-,TRBV27,TRBJ1-1,-,TGTGCCAGCACCACGGTCGGCGGCGAAGCTTTCTTT,CASTTVGGEAFF
-,TRBV4-2,TRBJ1-1,few,TGTGCCAGCAGCCAAGAGCGAGCGCGGAACACTGAAGCTTTCTTT,CASSQERARNTEAFF
TRBD2,TRBV5-1,TRBJ2-5,many,TGCGCCAGCAGCTTAGCTAGAAGCGGGAGTGAAGAGACCCAGTACTTC,CASSLARSGSEETQYF
TRBD2,TRBV29-1,TRBJ2-1,few,TGCAGCGTTGAGCCTCCTAGCGGGGTCTCCTACAATGAGCAGTTCTTC,CSVEPPSGVSYNEQFF
-,TRBV20-1,TRBJ2-3,many,TGCAGTGCAAGGGAGGAACCTCTTGCAGATACGCAGTATTTT,CSAREEPLADTQYF
-,TRBV3-1,TRBJ1-1,few,TGTGCCAGCAGCCACGGACAGAGGAACACTGAAGCTTTCTTT,CASSHGQRNTEAFF
TRBD1,TRBV30,TRBJ2-7,-,TGTGCCTGGAAAGTAGGGACAGGTATCGAGCAGTACTTC,CAWKVGTGIEQYF
-,TRBV6-4,TRBJ2-3,few,TGTGCCAGCAGTGACACCACCACAGATACGCAGTATTTT,CASSDTTTDTQYF
TRBD2,TRBV5-6,TRBJ2-3,few,TGTGCCAGCAGCCCCCTTAGCGGGAGCACAGATACGCAGTATTTT,CASSPLSGSTDTQYF
-,TRBV7-7,TRBJ2-5,few,TGTGCTAGCAGCTTAGTCGTCAGAGGGGAGACCCAGTACTTC,CASSLVVRGETQYF
-,TRBV5-5,TRBJ2-1,few,TGTGCCAGCAGCTTCGGTCTGGAGAGCTCCTACAATGAGCAGTTCTTC,CASSFGLESSYNEQFF
TRBD2,TRBV20-1,TRBJ2-1,few,TGCAGTGCTAGAGATCATCCGGACCGACTAGCGGGATACTCGGGTGAGCAGTTCTTC,CSARDHPDRLAGYSGEQFF
TRBD2,TRBV4-3,TRBJ2-3,-,TGCGCCAGCAGCCAAGGGGGTAGCGGGCGTGATACGCAGTATTTT,CASSQGGSGRDTQYF
TRBD2,TRBV5-1,TRBJ2-5,-,TGCGCCAGCAGCTTGGGTAGCGGGAGAGACGAGACCCAGTACTTC,CASSLGSGRDETQYF
-,TRBV30,TRBJ2-2,-,TGTGCCTGGAAGCGTTTGGTTGGCACCGGGGAGCTGTTTTTT,CAWKRLVGTGELFF
-,TRBV29-1,TRBJ2-1,-,TGCAGCGTTGAAGATGCGCAGGGAGGATACAATGAGCAGTTCTTC,CSVEDAQGGYNEQFF
-,TRBV29-1,TRBJ1-2,-,TGCAGCGTTGCCCGCGACGTGGAGGAAGCAGCGAACTATGGCTACACCTTC,CSVARDVEEAANYGYTF
TRBD1,TRBV5-8,TRBJ1-5,few,TGTGCCAGCAGCTTGGCAGGGGGCAGTGTCAATCAGCCCCAGCATTTT,CASSLAGGSVNQPQHF
-,TRBV30,TRBJ2-3,-,TGTGCCTGTCAGACAGGAAGCACAGATACGCAGTATTTT,CACQTGSTDTQYF
TRBD1,TRBV20-1,TRBJ2-1,-,TGCAGTGCTCCTAGGAGGGACAGGAATGAGCAGTTCTTC,CSAPRRDRNEQFF
-,TRBV19,TRBJ2-7,-,TGTGCCAGTAGTATAAGGCTTCGAGGGAGTTCCTACGAGCAGTACTTC,CASSIRLRGSSYEQYF
-,TRBV7-9,TRBJ2-7,-,TGTGCCAGCACCACACAGGCGAGAGGCTACGAGCAGTACTTC,CASTTQARGYEQYF
-,TRBV5-1,TRBJ2-5,-,TGCGCCAGCAGCTCGGACGGTTACAGACAAGAGACCCAGTACTTC,CASSSDGYRQETQYF
-,TRBV5-1,TRBJ1-4,few,TGCGCCAGCAGCAACAGGCCCCACCGGGATGAAAAACTGTTTTTT,CASSNRPHRDEKLFF
TRBD2,TRBV29-1,TRBJ2-6,-,TGCAGCGTTGGGACTAGCGGGACCCGTATCCTGACTTTC,CSVGTSGTRILTF
TRBD1,TRBV6-1,TRBJ2-7,few,TGTGCCAGCGGGCAGGGACAGGGGTCCTACGAGCAGTACTTC,CASGQGQGSYEQYF
-,TRBV18,TRBJ2-1,few,TGTGCCAGCTCACCCCTTCCCCCAGGGGAGCAGTTCTTC,CASSPLPPGEQFF
TRBD2,TRBV10-3,TRBJ2-1,-,TGTGCCATCAGCCCGGGACTAGCGGGAGAGGAGCAGTTCTTC,CAISPGLAGEEQFF
TRBD2,TRBV14,TRBJ2-3,many,TGTGCCAGCAGCCGAGGACTAGCGGGATACACAGATACGCAGTATTTT,CASSRGLAGYTDTQYF
-,TRBV6-5,TRBJ1-2,-,TGTGCCAGCAGTTACACAAGTGGAGAGTATGGCTACACCTTC,CASSYTSGEYGYTF
-,TRBV4-3,TRBJ1-5,-,TGCGCCAGCAGCCGGGTACACCAAGGCAATCAGCCCCAGCATTTT,CASSRVHQGNQPQHF
-,TRBV5-1,TRBJ2-5,many,TGCGCCAGCAGTAAGGGACAATCGGAGGAGACCCAGTACTTC,CASSKGQSEETQYF
TRBD2,TRBV5-6,TRBJ2-1,many,TGTGCCAGCAGCACCCGACTAGCGAAGCAGTTCTTC,CASSTRLAKQFF
TRBD2,TRBV4-3,TRBJ2-2,few,TGCGCCACTTACCCCCAGCTCGGGCGGGGGGACACCGGGGAGCTGTTTTTT,CATYPQLGRGDTGELFF
-,TRBV6-1,TRBJ1-5,few,TGTGCCAGTCTCGTGGGAGGCAACAATCAGCCCCAGCATTTT,CASLVGGNNQPQHF
-,TRBV2,TRBJ2-7,many,TGTGCCAGCAGCCCCCTGGCGGGACGGGGGACTTCCGAGCAGTACTTC,CASSPLAGRGTSEQYF
-,TRBV5-1,TRBJ2-7,few,TGCGCCAGCCAAGGGGGGGACCGGGGCTACGAGCAGTACTTC,CASQGGDRGYEQYF
-,TRBV5-6,TRBJ1-4,-,TGTGCCAGCAGCCAAAGATCCGGGCGAGGTGAAAAACTGTTTTTT,CASSQRSGRGEKLFF
-,TRBV7-2,TRBJ1-3,few,TGTGCCAGCAGCTTAGACGGCAGGCTGGAAGGAAACACCATATATTTT,CASSLDGRLEGNTIYF
-,TRBV20-1,TRBJ2-7,-,TGCAGTGCTAGAGTTGGGGGGGCTTATAGGGGCGAGCAGTACTTC,CSARVGGAYRGEQYF
TRBD1,TRBV5-6,TRBJ2-1,-,TGTGCCAGCAGCTGGGGGGCGGACAGGGGGTCCTACAATGAGCAGTTCTTC,CASSWGADRGSYNEQFF
-,TRBV5-8,TRBJ2-1,few,TGTGCCAGCAGCCCCCGGCCAAGTGAGCAGTTCTTC,CASSPRPSEQFF
-,TRBV20-1,TRBJ2-1,-,TGCAGTGCTAGAGATACCGGTGAGCAGTTCTTC,CSARDTGEQFF
TRBD1,TRBV24-1,TRBJ2-7,-,TGTGCCACCAGCCCTAGACAGGGAAACTACGAGCAGTACTTC,CATSPRQGNYEQYF
-,TRBV30,TRBJ2-1,many,TGTGCCTGGACATTCGGGAGTAGGAACAATGAGCAGTTCTTC,CAWTFGSRNNEQFF
TRBD1,TRBV20-1,TRBJ1-2,few,TGCAGTGCTAGTCCCGGGACAGGGGTCTATGGCTACACCTTC,CSASPGTGVYGYTF
-,TRBV11-2,TRBJ2-1,few,TGTGCCAGCAGCCACCAGGGGGGAGGAGGCAATGAGCAGTTCTTC,CASSHQGGGGNEQFF